These T cell receptor beta chains were read from a single sample in a study of CD8 T cells in cerebrospinal fluid in Alzheimer's disease. Each CDR3 protein gets one entry in TCRdb, which reprocessed the 10x single-cell sequencing reads and gives no DNA. The table counts approximately 340 distinct CDR3 sequences; 30% to 45% lies in the top ten. Material: cerebrospinal fluid. The receptor set was obtained from a human donor with mild cognitive impairment. Each CDR3 is given with its conserved first and last residue. The order of the fields is V gene, clone size, J gene, CDR3 protein. The size of a clone is reported for some rows only, either as once, few or many, or as a class for expanded clones.

>TRBV5-4|large|TRBJ2-3
CASSFMITDTQYF
>TRBV12-3/TRBV12-4|large|TRBJ2-1
CASSLGLGVTSGTYNEQFF
>TRBV3-1|large|TRBJ2-1
CASSHWTSGRNTWNEQFF
>TRBV2|medium-sized|TRBJ1-2
CASKGTGGDYGYTF
>TRBV9|large|TRBJ2-1
CASSVASSGNVNEQFF
>TRBV9|-|TRBJ2-1
CASSADPGNEQFF
>TRBV5-1|medium-sized|TRBJ2-5
CASTSGTGEKTQYF
>TRBV6-2/TRBV6-3|medium-sized|TRBJ1-2
CATGDRGLYGYTF
>TRBV7-2|large|TRBJ2-3
CASSPGLAVTTQYF
>TRBV19|large|TRBJ1-2
CASSTTGGARGGYTF
>TRBV9|large|TRBJ2-3
CASSPIADTQYF
>TRBV25-1|large|TRBJ2-7
CASSGNYEQYF
>TRBV7-6|-|TRBJ2-1
CASSLGPKGVGYEQFF
>TRBV7-2|hyperexpanded|TRBJ2-6
CASSLAGGAGANVLTF
>TRBV18|medium-sized|TRBJ2-5
CASSPRGYQETQYF
>TRBV5-1|large|TRBJ1-1
CASSPGTGNTEAFF
>TRBV7-9|large|TRBJ1-2
CASSWGQGDGYTF
>TRBV3-1|medium-sized|TRBJ2-1
CASSLRGARSYNEQFF
>TRBV27|large|TRBJ1-4
CASSFGGSQNEKLFF
>TRBV12-5|medium-sized|TRBJ1-1
CASGLTGREAFF
>TRBV5-8|large|TRBJ2-7
CASSLETSGSYEQYF
>TRBV11-3|hyperexpanded|TRBJ2-2
CASSYSGRADGELFF
>TRBV20-1|hyperexpanded|TRBJ2-1
CSASDDFTYNEQFF
>TRBV24-1|large|TRBJ2-3
CATSDPRDTTYTQYF
>TRBV9|large|TRBJ2-2
CASSALTGELFF
>TRBV4-3|-|TRBJ2-2
CASSQDTPPRVGTGELFF
>TRBV6-2/TRBV6-3|large|TRBJ2-2
CASSSLAGSTGELFF
>TRBV6-5|hyperexpanded|TRBJ2-7
CASTLGGSTYEQYF
>TRBV29-1|large|TRBJ2-1
CSVERRTGRNEQFF
>TRBV19|large|TRBJ2-5
CASSIDGAGQETQYF
>TRBV30|-|TRBJ1-1
CAWKLGGRGTEAFF
>TRBV20-1|-|TRBJ1-1
CSASGTAKNTEAFF
>TRBV10-3|medium-sized|TRBJ2-2
CAIKGPDRGHLNTGELFF
>TRBV25-1|-|TRBJ1-1
CASSEFGRNTEAFF
>TRBV30|medium-sized|TRBJ2-5
CAWSTQGGTQETQYF
>TRBV2|medium-sized|TRBJ1-6
CASTPQGSYNSPLHF
>TRBV24-1|medium-sized|TRBJ2-5
CATGTGFEDQETQYF
>TRBV6-1|-|TRBJ1-3
CATLGGGSGNTIYF
>TRBV27|medium-sized|TRBJ2-4
CASSLGGSRVGKNIQYF
>TRBV5-5|large|TRBJ2-2
CASSFSGNTGELFF
>TRBV30|medium-sized|TRBJ2-7
CAWSRGGFRQYF
>TRBV3-1|large|TRBJ2-3
CASSQVQAATDTQYF
>TRBV24-1|large|TRBJ2-3
CATSAPGTDTQYF
>TRBV7-2|medium-sized|TRBJ1-5
CASSPRTGFGGGQPQHF
>TRBV5-6|medium-sized|TRBJ1-2
CASSPRGGGYTF
>TRBV28|medium-sized|TRBJ1-2
CASRQGAYGYTF
>TRBV7-2|-|TRBJ2-6
CASSFTGAGANVLTF
>TRBV20-1|-|TRBJ1-1
CSASSGRDTEAFF
>TRBV11-3|large|TRBJ2-5
CASSLEGHPQETQYF
>TRBV20-1|-|TRBJ2-7
CSAPHPLAGGHEQYF
>TRBV5-1|large|TRBJ2-1
CASSLTTGGNEQFF
>TRBV5-3|medium-sized|TRBJ1-5
CARSLRAGNPNQPQHF
>TRBV20-1|large|TRBJ2-2
CSAHPAGGRTGELFF
>TRBV5-4|medium-sized|TRBJ2-2
CASSSLGRGVNTGELFF